Given below is one T cell receptor (beta chain) in context. The antigen remains undetermined. Vbeta (60) and Jbeta (13) primers were used in the PCR. Some clones are missing from TCRdb's copy, which holds only in-frame ones; the method was immunoSEQ multiplex PCR. The data contain roughly 180,000 clones, 80% of them seen just once; the ten biggest clones take up about 1.3%. Germline V CDR1 and CDR2: MNHEY, SVGAGI. The CDR3 is 15 residues long. V lost 6 bases to trimming and J lost 7 bases, with 20 bases between them. Among the donors, all were healthy bone marrow donors. This record belongs to a study of cytomegalovirus exposure and HLA in healthy donors. The study, taken as a whole, reports: Researchers counted over 150 TCR beta chains as cytomegalovirus-associated. It was shown in a later analysis that HLA-associated TCR beta chains were more clonally expanded than other, equally common chains. A later analysis linked about 17,000 TCR beta sequences to HLA alleles at 0.05 false discovery rate.

The chain couples TRBV6-5 to TRBJ2-3; D possibly corresponds to TRBD1 (6 bases). The source of this sequence is a man between 25 and 39 years old in good health and CMV-seronegative. The sample consisted of PBMCs. This chain's CDR3 is CASSPFPGHTYTQYF. Written as DNA, the CDR3 is TGTGCCAGCAGCCCCTTTCCGGGACACACTTATACGCAGTATTTT.